A selection of T cell receptor beta chains follows, all from one sample in a study of Ad26.COV2.S vaccination and SARS-CoV-2 variants. Produced via immunoSEQ multiplex PCR; TCRdb's table is partial and in-frame only. The sample includes about 350,000 clones, about 90% of them seen just once. The sample was peripheral blood, taken after recovery from COVID-19. The source is a human donor who had recovered from COVID-19. The CDR3 runs from the conserved cysteine through the conserved F or W. A D gene is named only where the DNA matches it firmly. Clone size is given for some rows only: seen once, a few or many times, or a class if the clone is expanded.

>TRBV6-5|TRBJ1-2|.|.
CASSRDPANYGYTF
TGTGCCAGCAGCCGGGACCCTGCTAACTATGGCTACACCTTC
>TRBV5-4|TRBJ1-2|.|TRBD1
CASSPKGLTGANYGYTF
TGTGCCAGCAGCCCGAAAGGCTTGACAGGGGCCAACTATGGCTACACCTTC
>TRBV6-5|TRBJ1-3|.|.
CASKRDVRSGNTIYF
TGTGCCAGCAAGAGGGACGTGAGGTCTGGAAACACCATATATTTT
>TRBV11-2|TRBJ2-7|.|TRBD1
CASSQQGGLYEQYF
TGTGCCAGCAGCCAACAGGGGGGATTATACGAGCAGTACTTC
>TRBV19|TRBJ2-1|.|.
CASKAGALGDNEQFF
TGTGCCAGTAAGGCGGGGGCCCTCGGCGACAATGAGCAGTTCTTC
>TRBV6-5|TRBJ1-4|.|.
CASSYSGREHEKLFF
TGTGCCAGCAGTTACTCGGGTAGGGAACATGAAAAACTGTTTTTT
>TRBV3-1/TRBV3-2|TRBJ2-1|.|.
CASSQQGSNEQFF
TGTGCCAGCAGCCAGCAGGGGTCGAATGAGCAGTTCTTC
>TRBV9|TRBJ1-4|once|TRBD1
CASSGDSQNEKLFF
TGTGCCAGCAGCGGGGACAGTCAGAATGAAAAACTGTTTTTT
>TRBV6-6|TRBJ2-7|.|.
CASSYTFSEGEQYF
TGTGCCAGCAGTTACACTTTCTCGGAGGGCGAGCAGTACTTC
>TRBV6-5|TRBJ2-2|.|.
CASSPRGAGTGELFF
TGTGCCAGCAGCCCCCGGGGGGCGGGCACCGGGGAGCTGTTTTTT
>TRBV6-5|TRBJ2-7|.|TRBD2
CASSYRLADEQYF
TGTGCCAGCAGTTACCGACTAGCGGACGAGCAGTACTTC
>TRBV6-5|TRBJ2-7|.|TRBD2
CASSPSGGLYEQYF
TGTGCCAGCAGTCCTAGCGGGGGCCTCTACGAGCAGTACTTC
>TRBV5-4|TRBJ2-7|.|TRBD1
CASSFRDRGYEQYF
TGTGCCAGCAGCTTCCGGGACAGGGGTTACGAGCAGTACTTC
>TRBV9|TRBJ2-7|.|.
CASSPSRGGTSYEQYF
TGTGCCAGCAGCCCCTCAAGGGGGGGGACCTCCTACGAGCAGTACTTC
>TRBV5-1|TRBJ2-1|.|TRBD2
CASSLNGGAYNEQFF
TGCGCCAGCAGCTTGAACGGGGGGGCCTACAATGAGCAGTTCTTC
>TRBV10-1|TRBJ1-1|.|.
CASSRDNLNTEAFF
TGCGCCAGCAGCCGGGACAACTTGAACACTGAAGCTTTCTTT
>TRBV13|TRBJ2-7|.|.
CASSPGTTLYEQYF
TGTGCCAGCAGTCCCGGGACAACATTGTACGAGCAGTACTTC
>TRBV7-8|TRBJ2-5|.|TRBD1
CASSLGAGGNQETQYF
TGTGCCAGCAGCTTAGGGGCAGGGGGAAACCAAGAGACCCAGTACTTC
>TRBV4-1|TRBJ2-7|.|TRBD1
CASSQVQGAYYEQYF
TGCGCCAGCAGCCAAGTCCAGGGGGCGTACTACGAGCAGTACTTC
>TRBV18|TRBJ1-2|few|TRBD1
CASSGQVYGYTF
TGTGCCAGCTCAGGACAGGTTTATGGCTACACCTTC
>TRBV3-1/TRBV3-2|TRBJ1-2|once|.
CASSPGGLNYGYTF
TGTGCCAGCAGCCCGGGGGGGTTAAACTATGGCTACACCTTC
>TRBV6-2/TRBV6-3|TRBJ2-7|.|.
CASSYRLTGASGEQYF
TGTGCCAGCAGTTACAGGTTAACGGGGGCTTCGGGGGAGCAGTACTTC
>TRBV9|TRBJ1-1|.|TRBD1
CASSPYGQGGTEAFF
TGTGCCAGCAGCCCTTACGGACAGGGCGGCACTGAAGCTTTCTTT
>TRBV18|TRBJ1-2|.|.
CASSLEPGAGFNYGYTF
TGTGCCAGCTCACTCGAGCCGGGGGCCGGCTTTAACTATGGCTACACCTTC
>TRBV7-9|TRBJ2-7|.|.
CASSPHATVAGYEQYF
TGTGCCAGCAGCCCCCACGCGACAGTTGCGGGCTACGAGCAGTACTTC
>TRBV10-3|TRBJ1-1|.|.
CAISESVGRGETEAFF
TGTGCCATCAGTGAGTCGGTTGGGAGAGGAGAAACTGAAGCTTTCTTT
>TRBV5-6|TRBJ1-1|few|.
CASSLDEGPLGVNTEAFF
TGTGCCAGCAGCTTGGATGAAGGCCCCTTGGGCGTGAACACTGAAGCTTTCTTT
>TRBV6-1|TRBJ2-7|once|.
CASSDHTLRYEQYF
TGTGCCAGCAGTGACCACACCCTTCGCTACGAGCAGTACTTC
>TRBV6-5|TRBJ1-1|.|.
CASSSRGPGYTEAFF
TGTGCCAGCAGTTCCCGAGGGCCCGGGTACACTGAAGCTTTCTTT
>TRBV10-1|TRBJ2-7|once|TRBD1
CASSGTDRGIREQYF
TGCGCCAGCAGTGGGACGGACAGGGGGATTCGCGAGCAGTACTTC
>TRBV7-2|TRBJ1-1|.|TRBD1
CASSRTGVSTEAFF
TGTGCCAGCTCCCGGACAGGGGTTTCCACTGAAGCTTTCTTT
>TRBV6-4|TRBJ2-3|.|TRBD2
CASRAGGTDTQYF
TGTGCCAGCAGGGCGGGGGGCACAGATACGCAGTATTTT
>TRBV5-1|TRBJ1-1|once|.
CASSLGPDAEAFF
TGCGCCAGCAGCCTCGGACCTGACGCTGAAGCTTTCTTT
>TRBV19|TRBJ1-5|few|.
CASSITHRDNQPQHF
TGTGCCAGTAGTATCACACACAGGGACAATCAGCCCCAGCATTTT
>TRBV5-4|TRBJ2-3|.|.
CASSSHTSMDTQYF
TGTGCCAGCAGCTCCCACACCAGCATGGATACGCAGTATTTT
>TRBV6-5|TRBJ1-4|.|.
CASSPGWSEKLFF
TGTGCCAGCAGCCCAGGGTGGAGTGAAAAACTGTTTTTT
>TRBV6-5|TRBJ2-7|.|TRBD1
CASSYTTGGAVEQYF
TGTGCCAGCAGTTACACGACAGGGGGCGCGGTCGAGCAGTACTTC
>TRBV21-1|TRBJ1-1|.|.
CASSAWDGMRGTEAFF
TGTGCCAGCAGCGCTTGGGACGGAATGAGGGGTACTGAAGCTTTCTTT
>TRBV6-2/TRBV6-3|TRBJ2-1|.|.
CASSTSYNEQFF
TGTGCCAGCAGTACCTCCTACAATGAGCAGTTCTTC
>TRBV11-2|TRBJ1-1|.|.
CASSPAKVNTEAFF
TGTGCCAGCAGCCCGGCTAAGGTGAACACTGAAGCTTTCTTT
>TRBV19|TRBJ1-2|.|.
CASSIGGVTAGYTF
TGTGCCAGTAGTATTGGTGGGGTGACAGCTGGCTACACCTTC
>TRBV5-1|TRBJ2-1|.|TRBD2
CASSLGGSGFYNEQFF
TGCGCCAGCAGCTTGGGGGGTAGCGGGTTCTACAATGAGCAGTTCTTC
>TRBV7-3|TRBJ2-1|.|TRBD1
CASSSMTGVSYNEQFF
TGTGCCAGCAGCTCGATGACAGGGGTATCCTACAATGAGCAGTTCTTC
>TRBV12-5|TRBJ1-5|.|.
CASGHNQPQHF
TGTGCTAGTGGCCACAATCAGCCCCAGCATTTT
>TRBV7-9|TRBJ2-7|.|.
CASSLTGGLTYEQYF
TGTGCCAGCAGCTTAACTGGGGGGCTAACCTACGAGCAGTACTTC